This T cell receptor beta chain was recovered during a study of blood T cell repertoires in COVID-19 (dated by TCRdb to the early 2020s). For context, the study as a whole: Collaborator samples came from the United States, Italy and Spain and covered acute and convalescent phases of COVID-19. The prospective study material was composed of cDNA or gDNA derived from T cells, B-cell-depleted T cells, or PBMCs. The samples were drawn from two sources: the first 160 participants of the ongoing ImmuneRACE study, and fewer than 1,500 subjects contributed by 6 global collaborators. HLA class I and class II types, where available, came from metadata supplied by the sample provider rather than from assay-based typing. A de-identified subject ID, COVID-19 status, age in years and sex were almost always included in the sample metadata. Subjects who had been exposed to COVID-19, were actively infected with it, or had recovered from it provided the deeply sampled blood TCRbeta repertoires that made up the dataset. A freely available public database, intended as a resource for researchers studying the immune response to SARS-CoV-2, is where the repertoires were released.

Paper-wide results and their limitations: The amount of clinical and demographic metadata varied by source and participant and was provided uncurated.

The immunoSEQ Assay, a bias-controlled multiplex PCR, was used to amplify TCRbeta CDR3 regions from genomic DNA. Processing in the source paper ran as follows. The number of nucleated cells in each sample was estimated by amplification of reference gene primers within the assay. To quantify the absolute abundance of each unique TCRbeta CDR3 rearrangement, sequence reads were collapsed and filtered. For each sample, productive Simpson clonality was calculated by taking the square root of Simpson's diversity index across productive rearrangements. TCRdb carries this immuneACCESS record with in-frame sequences only. Its versions omit some clonotypes, under half of them owing to an unresolved V gene in the studies checked, with the rest unexplained. For V, J and clone size, that table is used; D and trimming come from the DNA. This sample has tens of thousands of clones in its table, and roughly 76% of those were observed once. The ten biggest clones cover roughly 60% of the sample.

Each collaborating institution followed its own protocols to collect whole blood in K2EDTA tubes. For TCRbeta analysis, collaborators shipped samples in one of three forms: frozen whole blood, isolated PBMCs, or DNA extracted from either of those sample types. As concerns this clone: No cognate antigen has been identified for it. Per-nucleotide qualities are absent, and no much larger clonotype sits a single base away.

The sample taken for sequencing was peripheral blood. The origin of this receptor is a woman aged 80 or over with acute or convalescent COVID-19.

In nucleotide form, the sequence is TGTGCCAGCAGTTCGGGCGGGGGTGATGGAAACACCATATATTTT. Translated, it reads CASSSGGGDGNTIYF. The rearranged chain carries TRBV7-6 and TRBJ1-3, with a weak D call of TRBD1 (5 bases match). CDR1 and CDR2 were assigned from the germline V gene as SGHVS and FNYEAQ. The trim is 6 bases for V and 3 bases for J, with a gap of 15 bases between the germline ends. Its CDR3 holds 15 amino acids, cysteine through phenylalanine. Only the CDR3 DNA is retained, 45 bases long and in frame from the first base. Reference TRBV7-6 and TRBJ1-3 genes cover what lies past the CDR3, so the full variable domain is GAGVSQSPRYKVTKRGQDVALRCDPISGHVSLYWYRQALGQGPEFLTYFNYEAQQDKSGLPNDRFSAERPEGSISTLTIQRTEQRDSAMYRCASSSGGGDGNTIYFGEGSWLTVV.